The TCR beta chain under discussion was sequenced for a study of CD8 T cells in ankylosing spondylitis. Study-level results: Reactive arthritis synovial fluid and blood previously showed some of these motif variants. Matched ankylosing spondylitis synovial fluid reportedly contained a significantly enriched population of disease-linked clones. A TCR beta motif made of fewer than ten highly homologous variants seemed typical of ankylosing spondylitis blood.

This CDR3 is 12 amino acids long. V lost 3 bases and J 6 bases, leaving 8 bases between the germline ends. CDR1 is SQVTM, CDR2 ANQGSEA, per germline. A note on this clonotype: Its antigen remains unidentified.

The TCR beta libraries were generated through quantitative 5'-RACE incorporating molecular barcodes. TCRdb called the 5' RACE reads again in MiXCR, with one record for every CDR3 protein. The sample includes over 600,000 distinct CDR3 sequences, about 20% of them seen just once. The clonotype originates from a male donor with ankylosing spondylitis. This rearrangement joins TRBV29-1 to TRBJ2-2; no reliable D call. Sequencing input: blood, either unsorted or a sorted T cell fraction (not recorded which). The CDR3 nucleotides are TGCAGCGTTGATGGTCTTTCCGGGGAGCTGTTTTTT. As protein: CSVDGLSGELFF.